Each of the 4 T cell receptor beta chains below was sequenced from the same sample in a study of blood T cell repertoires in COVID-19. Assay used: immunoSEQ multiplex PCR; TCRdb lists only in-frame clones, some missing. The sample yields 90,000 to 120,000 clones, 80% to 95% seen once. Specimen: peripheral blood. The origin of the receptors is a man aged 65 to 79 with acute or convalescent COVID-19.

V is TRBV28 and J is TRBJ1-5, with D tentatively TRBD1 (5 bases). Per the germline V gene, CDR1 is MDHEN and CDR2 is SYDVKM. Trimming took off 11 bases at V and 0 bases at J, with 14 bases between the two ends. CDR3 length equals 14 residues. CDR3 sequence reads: CAGSGIYSNQPQHF. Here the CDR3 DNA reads TGTGCCGGGTCAGGGATTTATAGCAATCAGCCCCAGCATTTT. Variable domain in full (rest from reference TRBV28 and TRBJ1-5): DVKVTQSSRYLVKRTGEKVFLECVQDMDHENMFWYRQDPGLGLRLIYFSYDVKMKEKGDIPEGYSVSREKKERFSLILESASTNQTSMYLCAGSGIYSNQPQHFGDGTRLSIL.

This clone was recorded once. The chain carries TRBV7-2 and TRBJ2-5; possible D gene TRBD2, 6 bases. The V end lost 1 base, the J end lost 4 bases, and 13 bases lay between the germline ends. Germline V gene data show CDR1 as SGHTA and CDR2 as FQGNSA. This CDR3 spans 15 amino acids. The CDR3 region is CASSLGSGSGETQYF. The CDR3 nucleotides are TGTGCCAGCAGCTTAGGGTCCGGGAGCGGAGAGACCCAGTACTTC.

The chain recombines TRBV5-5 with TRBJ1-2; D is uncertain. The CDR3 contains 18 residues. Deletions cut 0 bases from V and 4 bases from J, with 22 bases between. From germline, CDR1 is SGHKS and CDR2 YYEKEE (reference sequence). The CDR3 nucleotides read TGTGCCAGCAGCTTGGACCTCGGCTTTTCACCCCGGGGCTATGGCTACACCTTC. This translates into CASSLDLGFSPRGYGYTF. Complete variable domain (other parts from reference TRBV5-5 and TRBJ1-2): DAGVTQSPTHLIKTRGQQVTLRCSPISGHKSVSWYQQVLGQGPQFIFQYYEKEERGRGNFPDRFSARQFPNYSSELNVNALLLGDSALYLCASSLDLGFSPRGYGYTFGSGTRLTVV.

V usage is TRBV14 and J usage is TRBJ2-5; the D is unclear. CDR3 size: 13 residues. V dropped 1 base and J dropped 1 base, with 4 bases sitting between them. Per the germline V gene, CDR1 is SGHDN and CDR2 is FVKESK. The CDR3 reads CASSQVIQETQYF. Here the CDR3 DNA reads TGTGCCAGCAGCCAAGTTATCCAAGAGACCCAGTACTTC.